These 24 T cell receptor beta chains originate from one sample sequenced in a study of blood T cell repertoires in COVID-19. This table comes from immunoSEQ multiplex PCR, and its TCRdb copy is limited to in-frame clones, with some not included. The sample has fewer than 350,000 clones, around 85% seen once. Sample: peripheral blood. These receptors all stem from a human donor in a cohort sampled during active COVID-19.

The gene calls are TRBV29-1 and TRBJ1-2, with 10 bases fitting TRBD1. CDR3 length: 13 residues. Germline V gene data show CDR1 as SQVTM and CDR2 as ANQGSEA. V trimming: 2 bases; J trimming: 7 bases; junction bases outside the gene matches: 4. CDR3 sequence: CSVERQGARGYTF. The CDR3 bases are TGCAGCGTTGAAAGACAGGGGGCGCGTGGCTACACCTTC.

The V and J genes are TRBV24-1 and TRBJ2-7, with TRBD2 matching 13 bases. The length of the CDR3 is 18 residues. From germline, CDR1 is KGHDR and CDR2 SFDVKD. V shed 3 bases, J shed 1 base, and the junction held 8 bases outside the gene matches. CDR3 in DNA: TGTGCCACCAGTGATGCTGGACTAGCGGGGGTTAAATCCTACGAGCAGTACTTC. This encodes CATSDAGLAGVKSYEQYF.

This clone was counted once. The chain carries TRBV10-2 and TRBJ1-5; D perhaps matches TRBD1 (5 bases). Germline CDR1 and CDR2: WSHSY and SAAADI. The V and J ends lost 4 bases and 0 bases respectively, with 10 bases between them. This CDR3 is 15 amino acids long. Here the CDR3 DNA reads TGCGCCAGCAGTGGGGGGGGGTATAGCAATCAGCCCCAGCATTTT. Its translation: CASSGGGYSNQPQHF.

The rearrangement joins TRBV6-5 to TRBJ1-3; 7 positions agree with TRBD1. Per the germline V gene, CDR1 is MNHEY and CDR2 is SVGAGI. The V segment lost 7 bases and the J segment 3 bases; nucleotides outside the gene matches: 6. The CDR3 loop spans 14 amino acids. DNA for the CDR3: TGTGCCAGCATTAGACAGGGCGTTGGAAACACCATATATTTT. It codes for CASIRQGVGNTIYF.

In its sample, this clone was seen a few times. V gene TRBV18 combines with J gene TRBJ2-3, with a possible D match to TRBD2 (7 bases). Germline V lookup: CDR1 KGHSH, CDR2 LQKENI. CDR3 size: 15 residues. Trimming shortened V by 2 bases and J by 6 bases, and 15 bases separated the two germline ends. CDR3 sequence reads: CASSPIGGLGDTQYF. CDR3 nucleotides: TGTGCCAGCTCACCAATCGGGGGGCTAGGGGATACGCAGTATTTT.

The chain links TRBV5-1 to TRBJ1-2; D not resolved. With 0 bases removed from V and 6 bases from J, the gap between germline ends came to 9 bases. The CDR3 runs 13 residues. In germline, CDR1 is SGHRS, CDR2 YFSETQ. The CDR3 nucleotides are TGCGCCAGCAGCTTGGAATCGGTGGATGGCTACACCTTC. This encodes CASSLESVDGYTF.

This clone has a handful of counts. This chain connects TRBV19 to TRBJ1-1; D is undetermined. Deletions cut 3 bases from V and 0 bases from J, with 5 bases between. Germline lookup yields CDR1 LNHDA and CDR2 SQIVND (reference sequence). The CDR3 sequence is 13 residues long. CDR3 region: CASSIYMNTEAFF. The CDR3 region has the DNA TGTGCCAGTAGTATTTACATGAACACTGAAGCTTTCTTT.

V usage is TRBV19 and J usage is TRBJ1-3; TRBD1 is a possible D gene (5 bases). The CDR3 is made up of 14 amino acids. The V and J ends lost 5 bases and 4 bases respectively, with 12 bases between them. Germline V gene data show CDR1 as LNHDA and CDR2 as SQIVND (reference sequence). The DNA for the CDR3 is TGTGCCAGTAGTCTAAGCGGGGCGGGAAACACCATATATTTT. Protein sequence: CASSLSGAGNTIYF. The complete variable domain, with remaining parts taken from reference TRBV19 and TRBJ1-3, reads DGGITQSPKYLFRKEGQNVTLSCEQNLNHDAMYWYRQDPGQGLRLIYYSQIVNDFQKGDIAEGYSVSREKKESFPLTVTSAQKNPTAFYLCASSLSGAGNTIYFGEGSWLTVV.

This chain links TRBV6-1 with TRBJ1-2; TRBD1 agrees at 7 bases. Trimming removed 2 bases from V and 1 base from J; junction bases left unmatched: 13. The germline gives CDR1 MNHNS, CDR2 SASEGT. The CDR3 loop spans 18 amino acids. CDR3 loop: CASSERMYRQGSNYGYTF. The CDR3 nucleotides are TGTGCCAGCAGTGAAAGGATGTATCGACAGGGTAGTAACTATGGCTACACCTTC.

This rearrangement joins TRBV6-5 to TRBJ1-4, with TRBD1 matching over 9 bases. The germline V gene has CDR1 MNHEY and CDR2 SVGAGI. J gave up 7 bases and V 5 bases, and 5 bases lay outside the gene matches. The CDR3 runs to 14 residues. The DNA of the CDR3 is TGTGCCAGCAGTCTTACAGGGGGCACTGAAAAACTGTTTTTT. It specifies CASSLTGGTEKLFF.

The rearrangement uses TRBV7-3 and TRBJ2-5; 15 positions agree with TRBD2. J gave up 5 bases and V 5 bases, and 3 bases lay outside the gene matches. CDR3 length: 15 amino acids. The V gene's germline CDR1 is SGHTA and CDR2 FQGTGA. Here the CDR3 reads CASSRGTSGGETQYF. For the CDR3, the DNA is TGTGCCAGCAGCCGCGGGACTAGCGGGGGGGAGACCCAGTACTTC.

V usage is TRBV12-3 or TRBV12-4 and J usage is TRBJ2-1; the D gene is possibly TRBD1 (5 bases). The V end was cut by 3 bases, the J end by 6 bases, with 9 bases between. The CDR3 has 13 residues. The CDR3 loop is CASSFRQSNEQFF. The DNA of the CDR3 is TGTGCCAGCAGTTTTCGACAGAGCAATGAGCAGTTCTTC.

V usage is TRBV2 and J usage is TRBJ2-1; 10 positions match TRBD1. V dropped 7 bases and J dropped 0; count of bases not matched to a gene: 6. The CDR3 runs to 16 residues. Germline V CDR1 and CDR2: SNHLY, FYNNEI. CDR3 in amino acids: CASIRTGGNSYNEQFF. CDR3 DNA sequence: TGTGCCAGCATTAGGACAGGGGGTAACTCCTACAATGAGCAGTTCTTC. The whole variable domain, remainder taken from reference TRBV2 and TRBJ2-1, is EPEVTQTPSHQVTQMGQEVILRCVPISNHLYFYWYRQILGQKVEFLVSFYNNEISEKSEIFDDQFSVERPDGSNFTLKIRSTKLEDSAMYFCASIRTGGNSYNEQFFGPGTRLTVL.

The chain has TRBV19 and TRBJ2-4; TRBD1 matches 8 bases. V shed 4 bases and J 5 bases; nucleotides not matched to a gene: 10. There are 16 residues in the CDR3. Per the germline V gene, CDR1 is LNHDA and CDR2 is SQIVND (reference sequence). The CDR3 coding sequence is TGTGCCAGTAGTACCTCCAGGGGGCGAAATCAAAACATTCAGTACTTC. Protein: CASSTSRGRNQNIQYF. Combining the CDR3 with reference TRBV19 and TRBJ2-4 gives the whole variable domain DGGITQSPKYLFRKEGQNVTLSCEQNLNHDAMYWYRQDPGQGLRLIYYSQIVNDFQKGDIAEGYSVSREKKESFPLTVTSAQKNPTAFYLCASSTSRGRNQNIQYFGAGTRLSVL.

This clone was seen a handful of times. The chain combines TRBV7-8 with TRBJ2-5; 7 nucleotides align to TRBD1. Germline-derived CDR1 and CDR2 are SGHVS and FQNEAQ. J was trimmed by 5 bases and V by 5 bases; bases with no gene match: 8. This CDR3 is 14 amino acids long. The CDR3 here is CASSTEQGRETQYF. CDR3 nucleotide sequence: TGTGCCAGCAGCACCGAACAGGGGCGGGAGACCCAGTACTTC.

The J gene is TRBJ2-5, the V gene TRBV5-1; D may be TRBD2 (5 bases). The CDR3 runs to 13 residues. In germline, CDR1 is SGHRS, CDR2 YFSETQ. The V gene lost 4 bases and the J gene lost 5 bases, with 12 bases spanning the gap. CDR3 bases: TGCGCCAGCAGCCCGTTCTCGGGGGAGACCCAGTACTTC. Protein: CASSPFSGETQYF.

The V and J genes are TRBV2 and TRBJ1-1, with TRBD1 identical over 8 bases. Trimming at V came to 3 bases and at J to 1 base, leaving 1 base not matched to a gene. This CDR3 has 14 amino acids. The V gene's germline CDR1 is SNHLY and CDR2 FYNNEI. The CDR3 DNA follows: TGTGCCAGCAGTGAGGGGACAGGGAACACTGAAGCTTTCTTT. Translated, it gives CASSEGTGNTEAFF.

The J gene is TRBJ2-2, the V gene TRBV10-2, with D maybe TRBD2 (6 bases). This CDR3 region has 14 residues. With 4 bases removed from V and 6 bases from J, the gap between germline ends came to 12 bases. Germline V lookup: CDR1 WSHSY, CDR2 SAAADI. DNA for the CDR3: TGCGCCAGCAGTGGTAGCGGAGGGGCCGGGGAGCTGTTTTTT. Translation gives CASSGSGGAGELFF.

This sequence joins TRBV27 and TRBJ1-1; D perhaps matches TRBD1 (5 bases). Germline V gene sequence: CDR1 MNHEY, CDR2 SMNVEV (reference sequence). V was cut by 3 bases and J by 0 bases, with 11 bases left in between. The CDR3 totals 15 residues. The DNA of the CDR3 is TGTGCCAGCAGTTTGGGGCCCAACCTGAACACTGAAGCTTTCTTT. Protein sequence: CASSLGPNLNTEAFF.

The V call is TRBV5-6, the J call TRBJ2-7, with D possibly being TRBD1 (6 bases). The CDR3 runs to 14 residues. Trimming removed 10 bases from V and 7 bases from J, with 24 bases in between. Germline values: CDR1 SGHDT, CDR2 YYEEEE. CDR3 amino acids: CAGNTGSGFREQYF. In DNA form, the CDR3 reads TGTGCCGGGAATACAGGGAGTGGGTTTCGGGAGCAGTACTTC.

The chain has TRBV5-1 and TRBJ2-3, with 7 bases fitting TRBD1. The CDR3 length is 14 residues. Germline V gene data show CDR1 as SGHRS and CDR2 as YFSETQ. J was trimmed by 4 bases and V by 0 bases; bases with no gene match: 2. DNA for the CDR3: TGCGCCAGCAGCTTGGAAGGGGGCCCAGATACGCAGTATTTT. It encodes CASSLEGGPDTQYF.

V usage is TRBV24-1 and J usage is TRBJ1-2; D might be TRBD1 (6 bases). V gave up 5 bases and J gave up 6 bases, with 12 bases separating them. Germline V lookup: CDR1 KGHDR, CDR2 SFDVKD. This CDR3 is 13 amino acids long. This chain's CDR3 is CATSVGRGHGYTF. The CDR3 nucleotides are TGTGCCACCAGTGTAGGCAGGGGACATGGCTACACCTTC.

The chain recombines TRBV18 with TRBJ1-4; D perhaps matches TRBD1 (6 bases). The V gene's germline CDR1 is KGHSH and CDR2 LQKENI. This CDR3 has 14 residues. V lost 4 bases, J lost 8 bases, and 14 bases lay in between. The CDR3 coding sequence is TGTGCCAGCTCACTGAGGGGGGGTGTCGAAAAACTGTTTTTT. It specifies CASSLRGGVEKLFF.

This chain uses TRBV12-3 or TRBV12-4 with TRBJ2-3; D not resolved. The CDR3 runs to 13 residues. V lost 3 bases, J lost 2 bases, and 6 bases lay in between. The CDR3 coding sequence is TGTGCCAGCAGTTTGTCTAACACAGATACGCAGTATTTT. It is translated as CASSLSNTDTQYF.